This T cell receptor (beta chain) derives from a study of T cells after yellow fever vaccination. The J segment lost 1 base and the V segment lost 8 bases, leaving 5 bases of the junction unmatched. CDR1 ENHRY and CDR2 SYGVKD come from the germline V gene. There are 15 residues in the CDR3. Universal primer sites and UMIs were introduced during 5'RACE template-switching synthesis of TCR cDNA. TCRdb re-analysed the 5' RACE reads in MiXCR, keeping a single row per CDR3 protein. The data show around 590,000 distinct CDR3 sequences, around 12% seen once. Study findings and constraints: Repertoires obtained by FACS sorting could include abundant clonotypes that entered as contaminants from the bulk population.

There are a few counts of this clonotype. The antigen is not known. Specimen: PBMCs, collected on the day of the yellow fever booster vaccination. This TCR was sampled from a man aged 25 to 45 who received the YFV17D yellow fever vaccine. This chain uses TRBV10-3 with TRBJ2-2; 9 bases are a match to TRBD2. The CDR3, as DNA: TGTGCCATCCGCGGGGGGGGGAAGAACACCGGGGAGCTGTTTTTT. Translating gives CAIRGGGKNTGELFF.